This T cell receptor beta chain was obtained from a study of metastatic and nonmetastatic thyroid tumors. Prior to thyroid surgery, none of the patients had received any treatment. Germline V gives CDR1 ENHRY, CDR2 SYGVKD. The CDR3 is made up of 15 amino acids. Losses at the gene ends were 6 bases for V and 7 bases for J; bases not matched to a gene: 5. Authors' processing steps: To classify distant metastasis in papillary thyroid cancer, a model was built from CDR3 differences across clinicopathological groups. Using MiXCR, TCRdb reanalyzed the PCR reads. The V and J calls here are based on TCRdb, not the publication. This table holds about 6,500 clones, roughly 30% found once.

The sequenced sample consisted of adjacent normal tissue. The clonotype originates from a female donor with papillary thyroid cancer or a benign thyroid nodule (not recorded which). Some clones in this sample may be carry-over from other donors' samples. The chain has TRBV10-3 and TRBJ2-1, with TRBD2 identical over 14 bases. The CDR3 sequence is CAISSGTSGSNEQFF. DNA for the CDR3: TGTGCCATCAGCTCCGGGACTAGCGGGAGTAATGAGCAGTTCTTC.